This entry features one TCR beta chain sequence. The sample comes from a study of T cell responses to AZD1222 COVID-19 vaccine. Clones were read by immunoSEQ multiplex PCR, and TCRdb kept only the in-frame ones, dropping some. The sample lists about 180,000 clones, around 89% occurring once. The CDR3 consists of 14 residues. Unmatched junction bases numbered 7, after V lost 6 bases and J lost 4 bases. Germline V gives CDR1 KGHSH, CDR2 LQKENI. The source was peripheral blood, collected 28 days after the second dose of the MenACWY control vaccine. This clonotype originated in an adult who received the MenACWY meningococcal vaccine as a control. The chain links TRBV18 to TRBJ1-1; 8 nucleotides line up with TRBD1. In DNA form, the CDR3 reads TGTGCCAGCTCCGGACAGGGAGGAACCACTGAAGCTTTCTTT. Protein sequence: CASSGQGGTTEAFF.